The T cell receptor (beta chain) described here comes from a study of T cells in Graves' hyperthyroidism and ophthalmopathy. Broader study findings: Most expanded thyroid clonotypes above 0.001 recurred in blood. The model anticipated ophthalmopathy a median about 7 months pre-onset.

Amplification of TCR beta CDR3 regions used RNA as the template. Primed by the HTBI set, a first-round RT-PCR was run on the TCR CDR3. Using its own MiXCR run on the multiplex PCR reads, TCRdb lists one record per CDR3 protein. The sample consists of 300,000 or so distinct CDR3 sequences, roughly 17% of them appearing once. This clonotype was observed a few times. Its antigen is undetermined. The CDR3 covers 17 residues. Looked up from germline, CDR1 is ENHRY and CDR2 is SYGVKD. V shed 1 base and J shed 0 bases, with 13 bases lying between them. This rearrangement joins TRBV10-3 to TRBJ1-5; D call uncertain. Source material: blood. The source of this sequence is a man aged 25-45 years with Graves' hyperthyroidism. CDR3 DNA: TGTGCCATCAGTGAGTTCGGGGTCGTGGGTAGCAATCAGCCCCAGCATTTT. Protein product: CAISEFGVVGSNQPQHF.